These 28 T cell receptor beta chains were sequenced from one sample in a study of memory B cells and T cells in multiple sclerosis. Stimulus-free culture yielded autoproliferating CFSE-dim and non-proliferating CFSE-high T cells, each sequenced separately. Pooled replicate wells came from approximately 5x10^7 CFSE-labeled PBMCs cultured less than 8 days without stimulus. For these receptors, no antigen is known. Profiled with immunoSEQ multiplex PCR; TCRdb holds only in-frame clones, not every one. The sample consists of some 48,000 clones, around 80% of them appearing once. Sequencing was performed on PBMCs from blood kept in culture. Receptor source: a human donor with multiple sclerosis.

This chain joins TRBV5-1 and TRBJ1-5; D ambiguous. This CDR3 contains 13 residues. V lost 7 bases, J lost 2 bases, and 10 bases lay in between. Germline V gene data show CDR1 as SGHRS and CDR2 as YFSETQ. Written as DNA, the CDR3 is TGCGCCAGCTCAAAGGAAGGCAATCAGCCCCAGCATTTT. It specifies CASSKEGNQPQHF.

This clone was found once. J is TRBJ1-1 and V is TRBV27; no reliable D call. The CDR3 is made up of 14 amino acids. Germline V gene data show CDR1 as MNHEY and CDR2 as SMNVEV (reference sequence). With 5 bases removed from V and 4 bases from J, the gap between germline ends came to 14 bases. The CDR3 region has the DNA TGTGCCAGCAGTGTCGGCGCTTTCCTCACTGAAGCTTTCTTT. It is translated as CASSVGAFLTEAFF.

The V gene is TRBV12-5, the J gene TRBJ1-3; D call uncertain. Per the germline V gene, CDR1 is LGHNT and CDR2 is FRNRAP. The CDR3 contains 14 residues. The V end was cut by 7 bases, the J end by 4 bases, with 14 bases between. Written as DNA, the CDR3 is TGTGCTAGTGCCCCCAGCGGGCCAGGAAACACCATATATTTT. It translates to CASAPSGPGNTIYF. The variable domain in full, with the rest retrieved from reference TRBV12-5 and TRBJ1-3, is DARVTQTPRHKVTEMGQEVTMRCQPILGHNTVFWYRQTMMQGLELLAYFRNRAPLDDSGMPKDRFSAEMPDATLATLKIQPSEPRDSAVYFCASAPSGPGNTIYFGEGSWLTVV.

The CDR3: CASSEGTAWTEAFF. The CDR3 DNA follows: TGTGCCAGCAGTGAGGGGACAGCGTGGACTGAAGCTTTCTTT. The rearrangement joins TRBV6-1 to TRBJ1-1; 7 bases are shared with TRBD1. Germline CDR1 and CDR2: MNHNS and SASEGT. The CDR3 is 14 amino acids. The ends lost 3 bases at V and 5 bases at J; junction bases unmatched: 6.

This clone was observed a handful of times. CDR3 loop: CASSTAPINYGYTF. In DNA form, the CDR3 reads TGTGCCAGTTCGACGGCGCCTATCAACTATGGCTACACCTTC. J is TRBJ1-2 and V is TRBV27; no clear D. V lost 9 bases to trimming and J lost 2 bases, with 16 bases between them. In germline, CDR1 is MNHEY, CDR2 SMNVEV (reference sequence). The CDR3 covers 14 residues.

The J gene is TRBJ2-2, the V gene TRBV5-4; TRBD1 is a possible D gene (6 bases). Trimming shortened V by 3 bases and J by 6 bases, and 6 bases separated the two germline ends. This CDR3 is 12 amino acids long. CDR1 is SGHNT and CDR2 is YYREEE in the germline V gene (reference sequence). CDR3 bases: TGTGCCAGCAGCTGGGGGCCCGGGGAGCTGTTTTTT. Protein sequence: CASSWGPGELFF.

The rearrangement uses TRBV9 and TRBJ2-6, with D perhaps matching TRBD1 or TRBD2 (5 bases each). Per the germline V gene, CDR1 is SGDLS and CDR2 is YYNGEE. The CDR3 is 17 amino acids. V was clipped by 5 bases and J by 4 bases, with 19 bases between them. CDR3 sequence: CASSRDASQGGANVLTF. CDR3 DNA: TGTGCCAGCAGTCGGGACGCATCTCAGGGAGGGGCCAACGTCCTGACTTTC.

The chain couples TRBV4-1 to TRBJ1-2; tentatively, D is TRBD1 (6 bases). Germline V lookup: CDR1 MGHRA, CDR2 YSYEKL. The CDR3 is 17 amino acids. With 4 bases removed from V and 2 bases from J, the gap between germline ends came to 20 bases. The CDR3 protein is CASSPTDRGRGNYGYTF. CDR3 nucleotide sequence: TGCGCCAGCAGCCCCACGGATCGGGGAAGGGGGAACTATGGCTACACCTTC.

The chain has TRBV11-2 and TRBJ1-4; 7 bases map to TRBD1. Losses at the gene ends were 4 bases for V and 4 bases for J; bases not matched to a gene: 3. CDR1 is SGHAT, CDR2 FQNNGV, per germline. CDR3 length equals 14 residues. CDR3 sequence reads: CASSSTGNNEKLFF. The CDR3 DNA reads as TGTGCCAGCAGCTCGACAGGGAATAATGAAAAACTGTTTTTT.

This clone was seen just once. In nucleotides, the CDR3 is TGTGCCAGCACCGTCTACGGGCCTCCCTATAATTCACCCCTCCACTTT. Amino acid sequence: CASTVYGPPYNSPLHF. This sequence joins TRBV7-9 and TRBJ1-6; no reliable D call. V dropped 7 bases and J dropped 2 bases, with 15 bases sitting between them. Germline V gives CDR1 SEHNR, CDR2 FQNEAQ (reference sequence). The CDR3 is made up of 16 amino acids.

The chain has TRBV5-4 and TRBJ2-1; D ambiguous. CDR1 is SGHNT and CDR2 is YYREEE in the germline V gene (reference sequence). V was pared by 2 bases and J by 0 bases, with 9 bases between. The CDR3 runs 15 residues. The DNA for the CDR3 is TGTGCCAGCAGCTTAGGGATTAGCTCCTACAATGAGCAGTTCTTC. Protein: CASSLGISSYNEQFF.

This chain links TRBV5-6 with TRBJ1-1; D is possibly TRBD1 (5 bases). Germline CDR1 SGHDT, CDR2 YYEEEE. This CDR3 comprises 13 residues. Between the trimmed V and J ends, which lost 2 bases and 10 bases, there was a span of 15 bases. CDR3 DNA: TGTGCCAGCAGCTTTGGACATTGGGAGGGAGCTTTCTTT. Protein product: CASSFGHWEGAFF.

For the CDR3, the DNA is TGTGCCAGCAGCGTCGGGACTAGCGGGGGTCTTGAGCAGTTCTTC. Protein: CASSVGTSGGLEQFF. The chain couples TRBV9 to TRBJ2-1, with TRBD2 matching 14 bases. Per germline, CDR1 SGDLS and CDR2 YYNGEE. J gave up 9 bases and V 2 bases, and 4 bases lay outside the gene matches. This CDR3 region has 15 residues.

The genes are TRBV7-9 and TRBJ1-2; D possibly corresponds to TRBD1 (6 bases). Deletions cut 2 bases from V and 6 bases from J, with 16 bases between. Germline V gives CDR1 SEHNR, CDR2 FQNEAQ (reference sequence). CDR3 length: 15 residues. CDR3 residues: CASSLPDRITHGYTF. CDR3 sequence (DNA): TGTGCCAGCAGCTTACCCGACAGGATTACCCATGGCTACACCTTC.

V gene TRBV6-1 combines with J gene TRBJ1-5, with 7 bases fitting TRBD1. This CDR3 has 13 amino acids. Looked up from germline, CDR1 is MNHNS and CDR2 is SASEGT. Germline trimming cut 8 bases from V and 5 bases from J; bases unmatched to any gene: 6. CDR3 DNA sequence: TGTGCCAGCCGGGGGGACAGTTATCAGCCCCAGCATTTT. It encodes CASRGDSYQPQHF.

This clone was counted only a few times. Within the sample, other DNA sequences also encode this same CDR3. The V call is TRBV14, the J call TRBJ2-7; D ambiguous. V was trimmed by 1 base and J by 4 bases, leaving 5 bases between them. The germline gives CDR1 SGHDN, CDR2 FVKESK. There are 12 residues in the CDR3. The CDR3 nucleotides read TGTGCCAGCAGCCAAGCCCTGTACGAGCAGTACTTC. Its translation: CASSQALYEQYF.

The chain uses TRBV5-8 and TRBJ1-1; D is unresolved. V lost 4 bases and J 12 bases, leaving 4 bases between the germline ends. The germline CDR1 and CDR2 sequences are SGHTS and YDEGEE. CDR3 length: 8 amino acids. The CDR3 region is CASSPSFF. DNA for the CDR3: TGTGCCAGCAGCCCCTCTTTCTTT.

The chain combines TRBV9 with TRBJ1-2; TRBD1 matches at 10 bases. This CDR3 is built from 15 residues. The germline V gene encodes CDR1 SGDLS and CDR2 YYNGEE. Unmatched junction bases numbered 11, after V lost 4 bases and J lost 8 bases. CDR3 sequence (DNA): TGTGCCAGCAGCATTAGGACAGGGGGAAGTGGGGGCTACACCTTC. Translating gives CASSIRTGGSGGYTF.

The chain combines TRBV19 with TRBJ2-7; unclear D gene. Germline loops: CDR1 LNHDA, CDR2 SQIVND (reference sequence). V gave up 7 bases and J gave up 0 bases, with 28 bases separating them. The CDR3 covers 19 residues. The CDR3 DNA reads TGTGCCAGTAAAAGGGCACACACAGCTTCTTCCATTAGCTCCTACGAGCAGTACTTC. Its translation: CASKRAHTASSISSYEQYF.

The chain links TRBV10-3 to TRBJ2-2, with D possibly being TRBD2 (6 bases). V lost 10 bases to trimming and J lost 1 base, with 13 bases between them. This CDR3 has 14 amino acids. In germline, CDR1 is ENHRY, CDR2 SYGVKD. This CDR3 reads CATQEGRNTGELFF. Here the CDR3 DNA reads TGTGCCACCCAGGAGGGAAGGAACACCGGGGAGCTGTTTTTT.

This sequence joins TRBV18 and TRBJ1-1; 8 positions match TRBD1. CDR1 and CDR2 from the germline V gene are KGHSH and LQKENI. V lost 3 bases to trimming and J lost 1 base; unmatched junction nucleotides: 7. This CDR3 is 16 amino acids long. As DNA, the CDR3 is TGTGCCAGCTCACCTATCCTCGACAGGGGGAACACTGAAGCTTTCTTT. The encoded protein is CASSPILDRGNTEAFF. Full variable domain (outside the CDR3, taken from reference TRBV18 and TRBJ1-1): NAGVMQNPRHLVRRRGQEARLRCSPMKGHSHVYWYRQLPEEGLKFMVYLQKENIIDESGMPKERFSAEFPKEGPSILRIQQVVRGDSAAYFCASSPILDRGNTEAFFGQGTRLTVV.

This chain links TRBV29-1 with TRBJ1-2; D is uncertain. With 6 bases removed from V and 7 bases from J, the gap between germline ends came to 21 bases. CDR3 size: 14 residues. Germline V gives CDR1 SQVTM, CDR2 ANQGSEA. This chain's CDR3 is CSVSLAGVGGGYTF. The CDR3 nucleotides are TGCAGCGTAAGTCTCGCCGGGGTCGGTGGTGGCTACACCTTC.

The rearrangement joins TRBV19 to TRBJ1-2; D might be TRBD1 (5 bases). The V end lost 5 bases, the J end lost 4 bases, and 14 bases lay between the germline ends. The germline V gene has CDR1 LNHDA and CDR2 SQIVND (reference sequence). The CDR3 is 14 amino acids. The CDR3 loop is CASSPEGHSYGYTF. CDR3 nucleotides: TGTGCCAGTAGTCCGGAGGGGCACTCCTATGGCTACACCTTC.

The chain joins TRBV2 to TRBJ2-2; possibly TRBD2 for D (5 bases). From germline, CDR1 is SNHLY and CDR2 FYNNEI. This CDR3 is built from 14 residues. With 1 base removed from V and 4 bases from J, the gap between germline ends came to 7 bases. CDR3 protein: CASSEGEITGELFF. The CDR3 region has the DNA TGTGCCAGCAGTGAAGGGGAGATCACCGGGGAGCTGTTTTTT.

This clone was picked up one time. The V call is TRBV6-5, the J call TRBJ2-3; D may correspond to TRBD1 or TRBD2 (5 bases each). The V end lost 7 bases, the J end lost 1 base, and 15 bases lay between the germline ends. Germline CDR1 is MNHEY and CDR2 is SVGAGI. CDR3 length equals 15 residues. CDR3 sequence: CASILRDPRTDTQYF. The DNA of the CDR3 is TGTGCCAGCATTCTCCGGGACCCTCGCACAGATACGCAGTATTTT.

V and J are TRBV29-1 and TRBJ1-1; D remains ambiguous. CDR1 is SQVTM and CDR2 is ANQGSEA in the germline V gene. The length of the CDR3 is 11 residues. Trimming cost V 4 bases and J 4 bases, with 7 bases left between them. The CDR3 here is CSVGGGTEAFF. The CDR3 coding sequence is TGCAGCGTTGGGGGAGGCACTGAAGCTTTCTTT.

A few counts support this clone. The gene calls are TRBV7-9 and TRBJ1-2; D is unclear. CDR3 length: 12 amino acids. From germline, CDR1 is SEHNR and CDR2 FQNEAQ (reference sequence). Trimming removed 5 bases at V and 0 bases at J, with 4 bases between. The CDR3 region is CASSRSNYGYTF. Here the CDR3 DNA reads TGTGCCAGCAGCCGTTCTAACTATGGCTACACCTTC.

V usage is TRBV18 and J usage is TRBJ1-3; possible D gene TRBD1, 6 bases. Germline V gene sequence: CDR1 KGHSH, CDR2 LQKENI. V was pared by 2 bases and J by 2 bases, with 13 bases between. The CDR3 spans 16 residues. CDR3 coding DNA: TGTGCCAGCTCACCAGGCCGATGGGGGCCTGGAAACACCATATATTTT. It codes for CASSPGRWGPGNTIYF.